The clone carrying this T cell receptor (beta chain) was seen many times. The antigen remains unidentified. Amplification targeted TCR beta CDR3 regions from RNA transcripts. A set of HTBI primers served as the primers for a first-round RT-PCR of the TCR CDR3. TCRdb redid the calling of the multiplex PCR reads with MiXCR, one entry per CDR3 protein. The sample lists around 200,000 distinct CDR3 sequences; around 19% were seen once. The record originates from a study of T cells in Graves' hyperthyroidism and ophthalmopathy. Together with thyroid ultrasound, orbital computed tomography, serum thyroxine and TRAb, clinical symptoms were used for diagnoses. Study-level findings and limits: The blood repertoire included most of the expanded thyroid clonotypes above 0.001. A model built on 13 V-J features separated ophthalmopathy from stable hyperthyroidism. Median prediction lead before ophthalmopathy onset was roughly 6 months with the model.

Trimming took 4 bases from V and 2 from J; bases not matched to a gene: 12. Germline values: CDR1 SGHVS, CDR2 FQNEAQ. The CDR3 totals 17 residues. V usage is TRBV7-8 and J usage is TRBJ2-7; TRBD1 agrees at 9 bases. The receptor was derived from a man aged 35 to 55 with Graves' hyperthyroidism. Sequencing was carried out using blood. The CDR3 DNA sequence: TGTGCCAGCAGCTCCTCTAATACAGGGGGCCCAACCTACGAGCAGTACTTC. Its translation: CASSSSNTGGPTYEQYF.